This paragraph covers one T cell receptor beta chain sequence. This entry belongs to a study of T cells in Graves' hyperthyroidism and ophthalmopathy. CDR1 ENHRY and CDR2 SYGVKD come from the germline V gene. The CDR3 extends over 12 amino acids. Trimming stripped 3 bases from V and 8 bases from J, with 5 bases between. TCR beta CDR3 sequences were amplified from RNA transcripts. When the TCR CDR3 underwent first-round RT-PCR, the HTBI primer set was used. TCRdb reprocessed the multiplex PCR reads with MiXCR, giving one entry per CDR3 protein. Altogether a few hundred thousand distinct CDR3 sequences are present, under 60% being singletons, with the ten largest covering 7.5% to 8.5%.

This receptor was taken from a woman younger than 30 with Graves' hyperthyroidism. The rearrangement uses TRBV10-3 and TRBJ1-6; D not resolved. The sequenced sample was peripheral blood or thyroid tissue (not recorded which). Here the CDR3 reads CAISDDHSPLHF. The CDR3 region has the DNA TGTGCCATCAGTGACGATCATTCACCCCTCCACTTT.